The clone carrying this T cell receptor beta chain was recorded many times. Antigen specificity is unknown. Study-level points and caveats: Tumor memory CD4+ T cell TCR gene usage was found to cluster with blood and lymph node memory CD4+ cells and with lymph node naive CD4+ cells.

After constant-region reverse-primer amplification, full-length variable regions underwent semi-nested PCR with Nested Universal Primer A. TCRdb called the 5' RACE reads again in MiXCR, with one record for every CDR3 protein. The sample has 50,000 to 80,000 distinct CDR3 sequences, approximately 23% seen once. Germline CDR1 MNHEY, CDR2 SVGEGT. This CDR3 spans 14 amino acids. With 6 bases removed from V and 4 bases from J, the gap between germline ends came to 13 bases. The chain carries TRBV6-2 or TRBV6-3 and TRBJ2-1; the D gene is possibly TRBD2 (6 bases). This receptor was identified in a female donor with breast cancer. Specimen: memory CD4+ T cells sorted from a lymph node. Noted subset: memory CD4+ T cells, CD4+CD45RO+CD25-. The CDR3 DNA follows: TGTGCCAGCAGGGCGGGACTTCCATACAATGAGCAGTTCTTC. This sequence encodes CASRAGLPYNEQFF.